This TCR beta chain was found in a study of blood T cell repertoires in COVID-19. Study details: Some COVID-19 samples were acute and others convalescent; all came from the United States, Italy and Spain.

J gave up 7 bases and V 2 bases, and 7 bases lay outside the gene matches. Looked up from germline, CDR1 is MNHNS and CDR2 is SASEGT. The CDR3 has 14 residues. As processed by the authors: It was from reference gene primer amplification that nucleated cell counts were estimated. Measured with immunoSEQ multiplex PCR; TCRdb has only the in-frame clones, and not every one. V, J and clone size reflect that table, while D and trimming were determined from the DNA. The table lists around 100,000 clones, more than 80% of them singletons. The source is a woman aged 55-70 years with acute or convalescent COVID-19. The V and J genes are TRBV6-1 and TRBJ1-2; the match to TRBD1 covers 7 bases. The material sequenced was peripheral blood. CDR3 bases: TGTGCCAGCAGTGAAATAGGAGGGGGCAGTGGCTACACCTTC. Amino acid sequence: CASSEIGGGSGYTF.